Below, 16 T cell receptor beta chains from the same sample are listed, as sequenced in a study of CD8+CD57+ T cells in acquired aplastic anemia. It was genomic DNA that served as the template for profiling TCR beta VDJ and CDR3. TCRdb redid the calling of the reads with MiXCR, one entry per CDR3 protein. The table lists about half a million distinct CDR3 sequences, about a third of them singletons. Sequenced patients had shown CD8+CD57+ cell expansion by flow cytometry. Source material: sorted CD4+, CD8+, or CD8+CD57+ T cells (not recorded which) from PBMCs. These receptors all stem from a human donor with aplastic anemia.

This clonotype was counted a single time. The chain couples TRBV19 to TRBJ1-1; 7 nucleotides align to TRBD1. The trim removed 6 bases at V and 5 bases at J, leaving 9 bases unmatched. The germline CDR1 and CDR2 sequences are LNHDA and SQIVND (reference sequence). The CDR3 runs to 14 residues. The CDR3: CASRTGRSVTEAFF. CDR3 DNA sequence: TGTGCCAGTAGGACAGGGCGTAGTGTAACTGAAGCTTTCTTT.

The chain employs TRBV6-1 and TRBJ2-7; 8 nucleotides align to TRBD2. The V gene end was trimmed by 4 bases and the J gene end by 3 bases; junction bases not matched to a gene: 2. Germline CDR1 is MNHNS and CDR2 is SASEGT. CDR3 size: 13 residues. DNA for the CDR3: TGTGCCAGCAGTGGGGGGACTAGCTACGAGCAGTACTTC. Protein product: CASSGGTSYEQYF.

This clonotype was found many times. V gene TRBV7-9 combines with J gene TRBJ1-2; no reliable D call. The CDR3 totals 14 residues. Germline values: CDR1 SEHNR, CDR2 FQNEAQ (reference sequence). The V and J ends lost 5 bases and 4 bases respectively, with 14 bases between them. This CDR3 is CASSQAAAAYGYTF. As DNA, the CDR3 is TGTGCCAGCAGCCAAGCGGCGGCAGCCTATGGCTACACCTTC.

This clonotype showed up many times. The chain joins TRBV25-1 to TRBJ2-1; perhaps TRBD1 as D (5 bases). The V gene's germline CDR1 is MGHDK and CDR2 SYGVNS. V was clipped by 6 bases and J by 6 bases, with 12 bases between them. CDR3 length equals 13 residues. CDR3 DNA sequence: TGTGCCAGCAGAACAGGCCTGTTCAATGAGCAGTTCTTC. Protein sequence: CASRTGLFNEQFF.

This chain links TRBV7-3 with TRBJ2-5; either TRBD1 or TRBD2 may supply D (5 bases each). This CDR3 region has 15 residues. V was shortened by 4 bases and J by 4 bases, with 16 bases between the two germline ends. The germline V gene encodes CDR1 SGHTA and CDR2 FQGTGA. In nucleotides, the CDR3 is TGTGCCAGCAGCTCCGTCCCCGGGACCCGAGAGACCCAGTACTTC. It codes for CASSSVPGTRETQYF.

This clonotype has just one count. At one of its ends the junction is not consistent with the germline gene, which may arise from a read error. The chain is built from TRBV20-1 and TRBJ1-4, with TRBD1 matching over 9 bases. This CDR3 spans 12 amino acids. The germline V gene has CDR1 DFQATT and CDR2 SNEGSKA (reference sequence). The CDR3 region is CGARTGDEKLFF. The CDR3 coding sequence is TGCGGTGCCCGGACAGGGGATGAAAAACTGTTTTTT.

This clonotype was seen at least ten times. V usage is TRBV2 and J usage is TRBJ2-3, with D unclear. Germline V gene lookup returns CDR1 SNHLY and CDR2 FYNNEI. The CDR3 spans 14 residues. Between the trimmed V and J ends, which lost 4 bases and 0 bases, there was a span of 8 bases. CDR3 loop: CASSVLPSTDTQYF. For the CDR3, the DNA is TGTGCCAGCAGTGTACTACCTAGCACAGATACGCAGTATTTT.

Of note for this clonotype: A much larger clone differs by one base, so this may be a read error. The chain carries TRBV20-1 and TRBJ2-5; D not resolved. V lost 0 bases and J lost 4, with 6 bases in between. From germline, CDR1 is DFQATT and CDR2 SNEGSKA (reference sequence). This CDR3 is built from 12 residues. The CDR3 nucleotides read TGCAGTGCTAGAGATCAGCCAGAGACCCAGTACTTC. It specifies CSARDQPETQYF.

This clonotype was observed at least ten times. The chain uses TRBV15 and TRBJ1-5; TRBD1 is a possible D gene (6 bases). V was clipped by 0 bases and J by 9 bases, with 21 bases between them. The V gene's germline CDR1 is LNHNV and CDR2 YYDKDF (reference sequence). CDR3 length: 17 amino acids. CDR3 in amino acids: CATSRDQGSVVSRPQHF. CDR3 coding DNA: TGTGCCACCAGCAGAGATCAGGGGAGCGTTGTAAGCCGGCCCCAGCATTTT.

This clonotype has only a few counts. The chain joins TRBV28 to TRBJ1-5; no clear D. Germline-derived CDR1 and CDR2 are MDHEN and SYDVKM. Trimming cost V 8 bases and J 2 bases, with 10 bases left between them. This CDR3 spans 13 amino acids. CDR3 bases: TGTGCCAGCGAGACACTCGGCAATCAGCCCCAGCATTTT. Amino acid sequence: CASETLGNQPQHF. The full variable domain, in which reference TRBV28 and TRBJ1-5 provide the parts outside the CDR3, is DVKVTQSSRYLVKRTGEKVFLECVQDMDHENMFWYRQDPGLGLRLIYFSYDVKMKEKGDIPEGYSVSREKKERFSLILESASTNQTSMYLCASETLGNQPQHFGDGTRLSIL.

The rearrangement uses TRBV18 and TRBJ1-1; D not certain. Looked up from germline, CDR1 is KGHSH and CDR2 is LQKENI. The CDR3 is made up of 13 amino acids. The V and J ends lost 3 bases and 10 bases respectively, with 15 bases between them. This chain's CDR3 is CASSPPDSGIAFF. The CDR3 coding sequence is TGTGCCAGCTCACCGCCGGATTCCGGGATAGCTTTCTTT.

This clonotype has a count of ten or more. The chain links TRBV2 to TRBJ2-7, with D possibly matching TRBD2 (6 bases). Germline V gene lookup returns CDR1 SNHLY and CDR2 FYNNEI. The V gene lost 7 bases and the J gene lost 6 bases, with 10 bases spanning the gap. The CDR3 runs 11 residues. The CDR3 nucleotides read TGTGCCAGCATGATAGCGGTCGAGCAGTACTTC. This sequence encodes CASMIAVEQYF.

This chain links TRBV5-1 with TRBJ2-2; the match to TRBD1 covers 10 bases. The CDR3 sequence is 15 residues long. V was pared by 7 bases and J by 7 bases, with 10 bases of the junction left unmatched. Germline values: CDR1 SGHRS, CDR2 YFSETQ. Here the CDR3 reads CASVGTGVFGGELFF. The CDR3, as DNA: TGCGCCAGCGTTGGGACAGGGGTCTTTGGCGGGGAGCTGTTTTTT.

This clonotype has just a few counts. This chain connects TRBV5-1 to TRBJ2-7; 10 nucleotides agree with TRBD2. This CDR3 region has 16 residues. The V gene's germline CDR1 is SGHRS and CDR2 YFSETQ. V lost 1 base to trimming and J lost 5 bases; unmatched junction nucleotides: 9. The CDR3 coding sequence is TGCGCCAGCAGCTTGTCTGCTAGCGGGAGAAATAACGAGCAGTACTTC. This encodes CASSLSASGRNNEQYF.

This chain joins TRBV4-1 and TRBJ1-5, with no clear D. CDR1 is MGHRA and CDR2 is YSYEKL in the germline V gene. The CDR3 is 15 amino acids. Trimming pared 0 bases from V and 0 bases from J, leaving 6 bases between. The CDR3 DNA reads TGCGCCAGCAGCCAAGATACCCTTAGCAATCAGCCCCAGCATTTT. Encoded protein: CASSQDTLSNQPQHF.

This clonotype has just a few counts. The CDR3 spells CSASGTTSTDTQYF. CDR3 sequence (DNA): TGCAGTGCTAGCGGGACGACTAGCACAGATACGCAGTATTTT. The rearrangement links TRBV20-1 to TRBJ2-3, with D possibly being TRBD1 or TRBD2 (5 bases each). The germline CDR1 and CDR2 sequences are DFQATT and SNEGSKA (reference sequence). This CDR3 region has 14 residues. Trimming shortened V by 3 bases and J by 0 bases, and 10 bases separated the two germline ends.